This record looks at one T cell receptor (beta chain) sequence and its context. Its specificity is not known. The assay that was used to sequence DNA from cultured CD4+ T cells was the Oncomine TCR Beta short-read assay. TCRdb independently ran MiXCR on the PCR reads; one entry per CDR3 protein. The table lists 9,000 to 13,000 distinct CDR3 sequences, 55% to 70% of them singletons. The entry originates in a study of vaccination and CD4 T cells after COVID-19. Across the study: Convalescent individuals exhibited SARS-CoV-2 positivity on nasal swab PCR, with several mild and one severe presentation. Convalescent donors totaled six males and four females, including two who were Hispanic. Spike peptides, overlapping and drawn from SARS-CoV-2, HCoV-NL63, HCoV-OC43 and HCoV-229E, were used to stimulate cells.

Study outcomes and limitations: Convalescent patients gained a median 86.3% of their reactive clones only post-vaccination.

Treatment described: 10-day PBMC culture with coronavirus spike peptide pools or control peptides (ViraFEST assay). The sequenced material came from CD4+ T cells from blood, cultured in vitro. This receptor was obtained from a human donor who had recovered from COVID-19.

CDR3 sequence reads: CASSRGLAETQYF. The CDR3 DNA reads TGTGCCAGCAGCAGGGGACTAGCGGAGACCCAGTACTTC. The chain employs TRBV11-3 and TRBJ2-5; 10 bases map to TRBD2. CDR1 and CDR2 (germline): SGHNT, YENEEA. V shed 5 bases, J shed 5 bases, and the junction held 2 bases outside the gene matches. The CDR3 contains 13 residues. Based on the CDR3 plus reference TRBV11-3 and TRBJ2-5, the full variable domain is EAGVVQSPRYKIIEKKQPVAFWCNPISGHNTLYWYLQNLGQGPELLIRYENEEAVDDSQLPKDRFSAERLKGVDSTLKIQPAELGDSAVYLCASSRGLAETQYFGPGTRLLVL.